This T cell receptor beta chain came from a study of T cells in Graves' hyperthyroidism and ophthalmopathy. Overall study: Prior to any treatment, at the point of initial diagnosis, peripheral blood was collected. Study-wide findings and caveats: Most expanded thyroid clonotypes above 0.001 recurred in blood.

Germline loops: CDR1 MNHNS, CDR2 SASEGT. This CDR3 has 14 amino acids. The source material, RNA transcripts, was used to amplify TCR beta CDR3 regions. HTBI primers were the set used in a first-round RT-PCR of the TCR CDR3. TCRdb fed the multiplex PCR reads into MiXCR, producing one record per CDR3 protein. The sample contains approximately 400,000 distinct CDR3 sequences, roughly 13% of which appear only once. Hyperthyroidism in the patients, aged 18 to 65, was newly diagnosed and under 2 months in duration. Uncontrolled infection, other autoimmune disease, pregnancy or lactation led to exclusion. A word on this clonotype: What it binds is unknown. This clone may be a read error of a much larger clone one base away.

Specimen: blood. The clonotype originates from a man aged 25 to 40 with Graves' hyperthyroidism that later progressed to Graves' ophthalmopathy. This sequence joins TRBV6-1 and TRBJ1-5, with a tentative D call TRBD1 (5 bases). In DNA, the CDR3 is TGTGCCAGCAACCCTAACAGGTTTGGTCAGCTCCAGCATTTT. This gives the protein CASNPNRFGQLQHF.